What follows describes a single TCR beta chain. The data are from a study of T cell changes during pregnancy in multiple sclerosis. Clones were read by immunoSEQ multiplex PCR, and TCRdb kept only the in-frame ones, dropping some. The data contain 61,000 or so clones, just under 95% of them singletons. V was pared by 3 bases and J by 0 bases, with 6 bases of the junction left unmatched. This CDR3 contains 17 residues. Germline V CDR1 and CDR2: LGHNT, FRNRAP. The sample was CD4+ T cells from peripheral blood mononuclear cells, taken before pregnancy. This TCR was sampled from a female donor with multiple sclerosis, enrolled in a pregnancy study. The gene calls are TRBV12-5 and TRBJ2-2; 8 bases are a match to TRBD1. CDR3 DNA sequence: TGTGCTAGTGGTTTCTCAGGGGGCGTCGCGAACACCGGGGAGCTGTTTTTT. Translated, it gives CASGFSGGVANTGELFF.